The 15 T cell receptor beta chains given below trace back to one sample, sequenced in a study of T cell responses to AZD1222 COVID-19 vaccine. Using immunoSEQ multiplex PCR, the repertoire was profiled, and TCRdb retains in-frame clones only, with some absent. The sample lists fewer than 120,000 clones; 87% were seen once. Sequencing was performed on peripheral blood, taken on day 0 of AZD1222 vaccination. The source of these receptors is an adult in good health.

In DNA, the CDR3 is TGTGCCAGCAGCCCCTTTCGGGACAGTCAAGAGACCCAGTACTTC. Encoded protein: CASSPFRDSQETQYF. This chain connects TRBV6-2 or TRBV6-3 to TRBJ2-5, with 7 bases fitting TRBD1. J lost 2 bases, V lost 6 bases, and 9 bases had no gene match. This CDR3 contains 15 residues. Germline CDR1 is MNHEY and CDR2 is SVGEGT.

This clone was seen a handful of times. The chain joins TRBV6-2 or TRBV6-3 to TRBJ1-2; the match to TRBD1 covers 11 bases. Germline CDR1 is MNHEY and CDR2 is SVGEGT. Trimming cost V 4 bases and J 4 bases; bases outside gene matches: 8. The CDR3 sequence is 16 residues long. The CDR3 here is CASSSIRDRGSYGYTF. The CDR3 nucleotides are TGTGCCAGCAGTTCCATCCGGGACAGGGGGTCCTATGGCTACACCTTC.

CDR3 amino acids: CASSRVAGYGYTF. The CDR3 region has the DNA TGTGCCAGCAGCAGGGTCGCAGGCTATGGCTACACCTTC. This chain links TRBV7-2 with TRBJ1-2, with D uncertain. The CDR3 extends over 13 amino acids. Germline values: CDR1 SGHTA, CDR2 FQGNSA. V was trimmed by 5 bases and J by 4 bases, leaving 11 bases between them.

V is TRBV7-9 and J is TRBJ1-2; D perhaps matches TRBD1 (5 bases). Trimming removed 3 bases from V and 8 bases from J, with 13 bases in between. Germline lookup yields CDR1 SEHNR and CDR2 FQNEAQ (reference sequence). The CDR3 runs to 13 residues. CDR3 residues: CASSFSGSWGYTF. CDR3 nucleotides: TGTGCCAGCAGCTTTTCAGGGTCTTGGGGCTACACCTTC.

This chain links TRBV9 with TRBJ2-5; 9 bases match TRBD2. Per the germline V gene, CDR1 is SGDLS and CDR2 is YYNGEE. The CDR3 is 16 amino acids. V lost 3 bases to trimming and J lost 5 bases; unmatched junction nucleotides: 11. In DNA form, the CDR3 reads TGTGCCAGCAGCGCCGGGACTAGCAATAAGGGGGAGACCCAGTACTTC. Amino acid sequence: CASSAGTSNKGETQYF.

The chain recombines TRBV3-1 (or the pseudogene TRBV3-2) with TRBJ2-1; TRBD2 might be the D (5 bases). Germline V CDR1 and CDR2: LGHDT, YNNKEL (reference sequence). The CDR3 has 15 amino acids. V lost 4 bases and J lost 0, with 10 bases in between. CDR3 in DNA: TGTGCCAGCAGCCGTTCGGGGAGCTCCTACAATGAGCAGTTCTTC. The encoded protein is CASSRSGSSYNEQFF.

The rearrangement joins TRBV12-3 or TRBV12-4 to TRBJ1-5; D unresolved. The CDR3 has 13 amino acids. V lost 5 bases and J 2 bases, leaving 7 bases between the germline ends. CDR3 loop: CASSPLGNQPQHF. The CDR3 DNA is TGTGCCAGCAGTCCACTTGGCAATCAGCCCCAGCATTTT.

This rearrangement joins TRBV19 to TRBJ2-1; TRBD2 aligns across 12 bases. The CDR3 covers 15 residues. The V and J ends lost 5 bases and 6 bases, in that order; junction bases with no gene match: 5. Germline values: CDR1 LNHDA, CDR2 SQIVND (reference sequence). The CDR3 DNA reads TGTGCCAGTAGTTCTAGCGGGAGGGTACCCAATGAGCAGTTCTTC. This encodes CASSSSGRVPNEQFF.

In DNA, the CDR3 is TGTGCCAGTAACCCGGACAGACTTTCTAACTATGGCTACACCTTC. This gives the protein CASNPDRLSNYGYTF. V gene TRBV19 combines with J gene TRBJ1-2, with D perhaps TRBD1 (6 bases). Per germline, CDR1 LNHDA and CDR2 SQIVND (reference sequence). Trimming left V 7 bases short and J 0 bases short, with 15 bases between. The CDR3 loop spans 15 amino acids.

This chain joins TRBV14 and TRBJ1-6; 7 bases match TRBD1. The germline V gene encodes CDR1 SGHDN and CDR2 FVKESK. This CDR3 comprises 15 residues. J gave up 5 bases and V 1 base, and 2 bases lay outside the gene matches. CDR3 sequence: CASSQGDRNNSPLHF. CDR3 in DNA: TGTGCCAGCAGCCAAGGGGACAGAAATAATTCACCCCTCCACTTT. Drawing the rest from reference TRBV14 and TRBJ1-6, the complete variable domain is EAGVTQFPSHSVIEKGQTVTLRCDPISGHDNLYWYRRVMGKEIKFLLHFVKESKQDESGMPNNRFLAERTGGTYSTLKVQPAELEDSGVYFCASSQGDRNNSPLHFGNGTRLTVT.

The chain recombines TRBV4-1 with TRBJ1-1; tentative D call: TRBD1 (6 bases). Germline values: CDR1 MGHRA, CDR2 YSYEKL. Between the trimmed V and J ends, which lost 4 bases and 4 bases, there was a span of 19 bases. The CDR3 spans 16 residues. Here the CDR3 reads CASSPRAGVDGTEAFF. The CDR3 DNA is TGCGCCAGCAGCCCCCGGGCAGGGGTGGATGGCACTGAAGCTTTCTTT.

This sequence joins TRBV28 and TRBJ2-3, with 7 bases identical to TRBD1. Germline lookup yields CDR1 MDHEN and CDR2 SYDVKM. The CDR3 runs to 15 residues. Losses at the gene ends were 5 bases for V and 5 bases for J; bases not matched to a gene: 10. In DNA form, the CDR3 reads TGTGCCAGCAGTACTCCCGGGACAGCAGTAGATACGCAGTATTTT. Translation gives CASSTPGTAVDTQYF.

The chain carries TRBV7-2 and TRBJ2-7; TRBD2 might be the D (6 bases). CDR1 is SGHTA and CDR2 is FQGNSA in the germline V gene. V shed 5 bases and J shed 0 bases, with 17 bases lying between them. The CDR3 has 16 amino acids. CDR3 loop: CASSPPDREPSYEQYF. The CDR3, as DNA: TGTGCCAGCAGCCCCCCAGACCGGGAGCCCTCCTACGAGCAGTACTTC. The complete variable domain, with remaining parts taken from reference TRBV7-2 and TRBJ2-7, reads GAGVSQSPSNKVTEKGKDVELRCDPISGHTALYWYRQSLGQGLEFLIYFQGNSAPDKSGLPSDRFSAERTGGSVSTLTIQRTQQEDSAVYLCASSPPDREPSYEQYFGPGTRLTVT.

The chain links TRBV27 to TRBJ1-3; a weak D match, TRBD1 (5 bases). This CDR3 has 16 residues. V was trimmed by 6 bases and J by 0 bases, leaving 15 bases between them. Germline assignment: CDR1 MNHEY and CDR2 SMNVEV (reference sequence). The CDR3 loop reads CASSPWGNFSGNTIYF. The CDR3 region has the DNA TGTGCCAGCAGCCCTTGGGGGAACTTCTCTGGAAACACCATATATTTT.

This chain joins TRBV7-6 and TRBJ1-1; weak D call: TRBD1 (5 bases). Germline CDR1 reads SGHVS; CDR2 reads FNYEAQ. Trimming took off 3 bases at V and 1 base at J, with 15 bases between the two ends. The CDR3 sequence is 16 residues long. The CDR3 nucleotides are TGTGCCAGCAGCTTGAATCCGAGACAGAAGAACACTGAAGCTTTCTTT. Amino acid sequence: CASSLNPRQKNTEAFF.